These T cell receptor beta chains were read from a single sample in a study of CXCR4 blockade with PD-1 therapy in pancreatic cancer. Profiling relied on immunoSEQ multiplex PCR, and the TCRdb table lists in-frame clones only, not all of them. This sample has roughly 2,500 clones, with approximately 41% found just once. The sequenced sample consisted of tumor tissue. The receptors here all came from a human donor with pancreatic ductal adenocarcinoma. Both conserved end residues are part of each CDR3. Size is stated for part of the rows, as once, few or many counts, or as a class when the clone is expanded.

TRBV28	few	CASSFATTSGGSDNEQFF
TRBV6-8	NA	CASTQGGLQETQYF
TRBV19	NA	CASSRHRGSNEKLFF
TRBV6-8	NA	CASSPIPRAQGAGMNTEAFF
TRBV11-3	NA	CASSPRTGGGYGYTF
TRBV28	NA	CASSLRGDQETQYF
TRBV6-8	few	CATSTGMNTEAFF
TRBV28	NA	CASSLMTGGSGQPQHF
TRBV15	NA	CATSRDHNSYNSPLHF
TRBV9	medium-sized	CASRRQSATNEKLFF
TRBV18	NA	CASSPGVGEKLFF
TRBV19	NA	CASKTSAGDTGELFF
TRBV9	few	CASTSGVGDTQYF
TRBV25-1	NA	CASSDGTNGIPETQYF
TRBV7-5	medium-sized	CASSRGGTGGRLEQYF
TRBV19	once	CASRKEQGYGYTF
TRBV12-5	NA	CASGLFYEQYF
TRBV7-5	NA	CASSSFTGTKAKQYF
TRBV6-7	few	CASTQSFRGEDSYNEQFF
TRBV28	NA	CASSNRWGSAGNTIYF
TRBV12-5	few	CASGAGGSTGELFF
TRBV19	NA	CASSSFSGTGLDEQYF
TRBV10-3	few	CATARQGVNSPLHF